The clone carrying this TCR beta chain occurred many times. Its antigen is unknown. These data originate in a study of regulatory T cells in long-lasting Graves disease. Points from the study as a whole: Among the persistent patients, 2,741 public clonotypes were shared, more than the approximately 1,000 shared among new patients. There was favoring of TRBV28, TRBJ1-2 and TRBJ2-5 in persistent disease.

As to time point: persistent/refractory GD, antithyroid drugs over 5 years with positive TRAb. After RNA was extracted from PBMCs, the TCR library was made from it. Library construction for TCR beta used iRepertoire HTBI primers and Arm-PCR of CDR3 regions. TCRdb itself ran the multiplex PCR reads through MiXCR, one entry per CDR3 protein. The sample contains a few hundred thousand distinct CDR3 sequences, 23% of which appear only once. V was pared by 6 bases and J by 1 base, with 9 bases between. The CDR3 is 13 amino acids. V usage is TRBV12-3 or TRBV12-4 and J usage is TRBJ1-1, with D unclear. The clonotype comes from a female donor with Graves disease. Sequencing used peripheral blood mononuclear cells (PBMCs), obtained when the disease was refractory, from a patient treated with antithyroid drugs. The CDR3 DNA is TGTGCCAGCAGGGCTGGGCGGAACACTGAAGCTTTCTTT. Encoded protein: CASRAGRNTEAFF.